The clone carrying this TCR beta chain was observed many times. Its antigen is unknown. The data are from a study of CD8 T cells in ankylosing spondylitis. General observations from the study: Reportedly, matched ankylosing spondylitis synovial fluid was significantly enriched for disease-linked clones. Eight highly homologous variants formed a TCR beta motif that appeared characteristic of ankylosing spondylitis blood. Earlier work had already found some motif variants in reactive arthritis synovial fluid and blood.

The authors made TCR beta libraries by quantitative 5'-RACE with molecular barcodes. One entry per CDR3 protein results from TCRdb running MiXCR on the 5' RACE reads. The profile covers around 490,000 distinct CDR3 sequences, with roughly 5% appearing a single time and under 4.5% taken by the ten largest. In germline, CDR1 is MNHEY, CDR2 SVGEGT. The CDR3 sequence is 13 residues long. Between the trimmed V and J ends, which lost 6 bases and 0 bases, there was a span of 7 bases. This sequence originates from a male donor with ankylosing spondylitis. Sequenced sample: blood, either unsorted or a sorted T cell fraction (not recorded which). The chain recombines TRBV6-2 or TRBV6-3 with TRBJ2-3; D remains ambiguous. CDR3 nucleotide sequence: TGTGCCAGCAGCCTCTTTAGCACAGATACGCAGTATTTT. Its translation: CASSLFSTDTQYF.